The entry below describes one T cell receptor (beta chain). As yet, its antigen is unknown. The sample belongs to a study of spatial heterogeneity in lung cancer. Time point: sample taken at primary tumor resection. Unsorted whole RNA samples from tumor, nontumor lung or frozen PBMC were sequenced. TCRdb called the 5' RACE reads again in MiXCR, with one record for every CDR3 protein. The sample shows more than 20,000 distinct CDR3 sequences, less than 6% of them seen only once. Whole-study findings and limits: TCRs found ubiquitously expanded in tumor appeared in blood more at resection than at follow-up.

The specimen comprised PBMCs, sampled at surgery. This clonotype was obtained from a male donor with early-stage non-small cell lung cancer.

The CDR3 loop is CSNTGLDLTDTQYF. CDR3 DNA: TGCAGCAACACCGGACTCGACTTGACGGATACGCAGTATTTT. V gene TRBV29-1 combines with J gene TRBJ2-3, with D possibly being TRBD2 (5 bases). Germline V gene data show CDR1 as SQVTM and CDR2 as ANQGSEA. The CDR3 contains 14 residues. Trimming removed 8 bases at V and 6 bases at J, with 21 bases between.